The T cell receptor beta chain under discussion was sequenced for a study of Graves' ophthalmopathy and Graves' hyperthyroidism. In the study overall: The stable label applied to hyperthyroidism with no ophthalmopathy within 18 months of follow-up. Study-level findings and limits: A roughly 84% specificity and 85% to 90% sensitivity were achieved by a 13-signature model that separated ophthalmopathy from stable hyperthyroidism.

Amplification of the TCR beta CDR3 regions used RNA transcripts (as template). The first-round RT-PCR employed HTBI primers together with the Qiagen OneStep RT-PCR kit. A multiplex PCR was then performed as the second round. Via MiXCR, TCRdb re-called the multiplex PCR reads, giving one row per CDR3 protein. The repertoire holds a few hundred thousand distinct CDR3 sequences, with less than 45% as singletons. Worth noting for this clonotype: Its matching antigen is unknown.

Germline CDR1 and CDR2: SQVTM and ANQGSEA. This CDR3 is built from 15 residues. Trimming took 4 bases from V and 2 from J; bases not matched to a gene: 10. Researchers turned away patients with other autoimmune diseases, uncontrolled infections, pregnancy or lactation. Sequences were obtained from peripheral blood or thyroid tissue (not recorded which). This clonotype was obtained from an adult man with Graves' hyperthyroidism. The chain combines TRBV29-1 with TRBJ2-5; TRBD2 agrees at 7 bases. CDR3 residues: CSVGSGIREQETQYF. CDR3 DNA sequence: TGCAGCGTTGGCAGCGGGATCAGGGAGCAAGAGACCCAGTACTTC.